Listed below are T cell receptor beta chains from one sample, sequenced in a study of T cell responses to AZD1222 COVID-19 vaccine. Method: immunoSEQ multiplex PCR; TCRdb's copy keeps in-frame clones and lacks some. Among more than 150,000 clones listed, 92% were seen once. The specimen comprised peripheral blood, sampled 28 days after the second AZD1222 dose. The source is an adult who received the AZD1222 COVID-19 vaccine. Each CDR3 is given with its conserved first and last residue. Each record gives: CDR3 length, J gene, V gene, CDR3 protein.

CDR3 length: 15; J gene: TRBJ2-3; V gene: TRBV5-4; CDR3 protein: CASSETSGSGDTQYF
CDR3 length: 16; J gene: TRBJ1-5; V gene: TRBV5-8; CDR3 protein: CASSFWMRGKGRPQHF
CDR3 length: 13; J gene: TRBJ2-7; V gene: TRBV6-1; CDR3 protein: CASSEGPLYEQYF
CDR3 length: 16; J gene: TRBJ1-1; V gene: TRBV28; CDR3 protein: CASRIGGGFSNTEAFF
CDR3 length: 14; J gene: TRBJ1-5; V gene: TRBV3-1/TRBV3-2; CDR3 protein: CASSQASSNQPQHF
CDR3 length: 15; J gene: TRBJ1-2; V gene: TRBV14; CDR3 protein: CASSHPGQGTYGYTF
CDR3 length: 13; J gene: TRBJ2-7; V gene: TRBV2; CDR3 protein: CASTREVVREQYF
CDR3 length: 15; J gene: TRBJ2-7; V gene: TRBV5-1; CDR3 protein: CASSLRQGGSYEQYF
CDR3 length: 14; J gene: TRBJ1-4; V gene: TRBV28; CDR3 protein: CASSSGVRNEKLFF
CDR3 length: 18; J gene: TRBJ1-6; V gene: TRBV7-2; CDR3 protein: CASSHRTGPSSYNSPLHF
CDR3 length: 14; J gene: TRBJ1-2; V gene: TRBV7-2; CDR3 protein: CASSLVQGAGGYTF
CDR3 length: 14; J gene: TRBJ1-5; V gene: TRBV2; CDR3 protein: CASSRPLSNQPQHF
CDR3 length: 15; J gene: TRBJ2-3; V gene: TRBV7-3; CDR3 protein: CASSIPGPATDTQYF
CDR3 length: 12; J gene: TRBJ2-2; V gene: TRBV6-5; CDR3 protein: CASRGDTGELFF
CDR3 length: 12; J gene: TRBJ1-2; V gene: TRBV28; CDR3 protein: CASRQGVYGYTF
CDR3 length: 14; J gene: TRBJ2-7; V gene: TRBV24-1; CDR3 protein: CATSSSDSKYEQYF
CDR3 length: 13; J gene: TRBJ1-2; V gene: TRBV5-4; CDR3 protein: CASSLDRVVGYTF